This paragraph covers one TCR beta chain sequence. The record originates from a study of blood T cell repertoires in COVID-19. Study-wide context: Acute and convalescent COVID-19 specimens originated in the United States, Italy and Spain.

Sequencing was performed with immunoSEQ multiplex PCR; in TCRdb, only in-frame clones are kept and a portion is missing. The sample has roughly 150,000 clones; roughly four fifths are singletons. The TCR sequence derives from a human donor in a cohort sampled during active COVID-19. Sequenced: peripheral blood.

CDR3 DNA sequence: TGTGCTAGTGGTTTGGCAGGGACCTACGAGCAGTACTTC. The encoded protein is CASGLAGTYEQYF. The chain links TRBV12-5 to TRBJ2-7, with D possibly being TRBD1 (5 bases). The germline gives CDR1 LGHNT, CDR2 FRNRAP. V was cut by 1 base and J by 2 bases, with 6 bases left in between. The CDR3 loop spans 13 amino acids.